Listed here is a single T cell receptor (beta chain). The antigen remains undetermined. The CDR3 is 14 amino acids. V was pared by 5 bases and J by 3 bases, with 2 bases of the junction left unmatched. Per germline, CDR1 SEHNR and CDR2 FQNEAQ (reference sequence). Each sample came from a Caucasian adult donor living in Nashville, Tennessee. This entry comes from a study of shared clonotypes between healthy human individuals. Study results and limitations: Around 5.4% of naive CD4 clonotypes were common to a handful of donors.

A deep-level run was used for the assay. Genomic DNA belonging to each subset was distributed in equal measure over several immunoSEQ plates. TCRdb's table, derived via immunoSEQ multiplex PCR, lists solely in-frame clones and lacks some. The sample consists of around 300,000 clones, around 90% of them appearing once. The TCR sequence derives from a man aged 18 to 30 in good health. The chain has TRBV7-9 and TRBJ2-5, with 11 bases lining up with TRBD2. Sequencing was carried out using memory CD8+ T cells sorted from blood. The subset is: CD45RO+ cells pooled with CCR7-negative TemRA cells. The CDR3 DNA is TGTGCCAGCAGCCCACTAGCGGGGGAAGAGACCCAGTACTTC. It is translated as CASSPLAGEETQYF.